Following are 9 T cell receptor beta chains from one sample sequenced in a study of beta chain features in type 1 diabetes. These receptors are not linked to any known antigen. Of the isolated RNA, all was reverse transcribed, and so the sequenced material was expressed TCRB transcripts. TCRdb's table, derived via immunoSEQ multiplex PCR, lists solely in-frame clones and lacks some. The sample includes roughly 240,000 clones, 24% of them seen just once. General study results and limits: TCRB CDR3 length was moderately but significantly reduced in all four CD4+ subsets of Type 1 diabetes patients.

Sequencing input: naive CD4+ T cells from blood. These receptor sequences come from a woman aged 30 to 39 with type 1 diabetes.

The V and J genes are TRBV10-3 and TRBJ2-7; 8 bases map to TRBD1. Trimming removed 4 bases from V and 4 bases from J; junction bases left unmatched: 6. Germline V CDR1 and CDR2: ENHRY, SYGVKD. CDR3 length: 14 residues. The CDR3 DNA reads as TGTGCCATCAGTGTGACAGGGGATGGGTACGAGCAGTACTTC. It codes for CAISVTGDGYEQYF.

This rearrangement joins TRBV4-1 to TRBJ1-2; maybe TRBD1 (5 bases). V lost 3 bases and J 6 bases, leaving 20 bases between the germline ends. The CDR3 is 16 residues long. Germline-derived CDR1 and CDR2 are MGHRA and YSYEKL. CDR3 sequence: CASSQGPGRTNDGYTF. In DNA, the CDR3 is TGCGCCAGCAGCCAGGGGCCGGGACGGACTAATGATGGCTACACCTTC.

The CDR3 sequence is CASYGTETYNEQFF. Written as DNA, the CDR3 is TGCGCCAGCTATGGGACAGAGACCTACAATGAGCAGTTCTTC. This chain connects TRBV5-1 to TRBJ2-1; 7 nucleotides line up with TRBD1. The CDR3 totals 14 residues. Unmatched junction bases numbered 6, after V lost 7 bases and J lost 2 bases. Germline loops: CDR1 SGHRS, CDR2 YFSETQ. The full variable domain, completed using reference TRBV5-1 and TRBJ2-1, is KAGVTQTPRYLIKTRGQQVTLSCSPISGHRSVSWYQQTPGQGLQFLFEYFSETQRNKGNFPGRFSGRQFSNSRSEMNVSTLELGDSALYLCASYGTETYNEQFFGPGTRLTVL.

V is TRBV10-3 and J is TRBJ2-7; D remains unclear. Germline lookup yields CDR1 ENHRY and CDR2 SYGVKD. The V and J ends lost 10 bases and 1 base respectively, with 11 bases between them. The CDR3 is 12 amino acids. The CDR3 spells CATSSVSYEQYF. In nucleotides, the CDR3 is TGTGCCACCTCGTCAGTTTCCTACGAGCAGTACTTC.

In its sample, this clone was seen a few times. This rearrangement joins TRBV30 to TRBJ2-5; D gene unclear. The CDR3 sequence is 12 residues long. The germline gives CDR1 GTSNPN, CDR2 SVGIG (reference sequence). V lost 2 bases to trimming and J lost 2 bases, with 6 bases between them. The CDR3 DNA reads as TGTGCCTGGAGTTGGCAGCAAGAGACCCAGTACTTC. Protein: CAWSWQQETQYF.

Only a few counts were recorded for this clone. V is TRBV29-1 and J is TRBJ1-5, with D unclear. V lost 6 bases and J lost 3, with 9 bases in between. This CDR3 is built from 12 residues. Germline CDR1 and CDR2: SQVTM and ANQGSEA. CDR3 DNA: TGCAGCGTCGGGATGATCAATCAGCCCCAGCATTTT. Protein sequence: CSVGMINQPQHF.

The chain carries TRBV5-1 and TRBJ2-1, with 8 bases fitting TRBD2. With V trimmed by 4 bases and J by 2 bases, 5 bases remained unmatched. Germline CDR1 reads SGHRS; CDR2 reads YFSETQ. This CDR3 comprises 15 residues. Here the CDR3 DNA reads TGCGCCAGCAGCATCCTTAGCGGGACCTACAATGAGCAGTTCTTC. This sequence encodes CASSILSGTYNEQFF.

The chain uses TRBV5-1 and TRBJ2-3; 7 nucleotides match TRBD2. Germline CDR1 is SGHRS and CDR2 is YFSETQ. The length of the CDR3 is 14 residues. V shed 4 bases and J 6 bases; nucleotides not matched to a gene: 8. The CDR3 nucleotides read TGCGCCAGCAGCGGGGGGGACCCGCGGGATACGCAGTATTTT. It is translated as CASSGGDPRDTQYF.

This rearrangement joins TRBV30 to TRBJ1-2, with D tentatively TRBD1 (6 bases). The CDR3 spans 13 residues. Germline assignment: CDR1 GTSNPN and CDR2 SVGIG (reference sequence). Trimming shortened V by 1 base and J by 8 bases, and 14 bases separated the two germline ends. CDR3 in amino acids: CAWSASDRSGYTF. The DNA of the CDR3 is TGTGCCTGGAGTGCTTCGGACAGATCAGGCTACACCTTC.